This paragraph covers one T cell receptor beta chain sequence. Its cognate antigen is unknown. Germline V lookup: CDR1 MDHEN, CDR2 SYDVKM. The CDR3 contains 13 residues. J was trimmed by 4 bases and V by 4 bases; bases with no gene match: 2. These data originate in a study of STAT5B mutations in CD4+ large granular lymphocyte leukemia. Findings and limits, study-wide: Compared with healthy controls (2/35), patient top clones favored TRBV06 (8/27).

Method: immunoSEQ multiplex PCR; TCRdb's copy keeps in-frame clones and lacks some. This sample yields about 48,000 clones, of which less than 85% are seen a single time; 1.5% belongs to the top ten. The source of this sequence is a human donor in good health. Source material: CD4+ T cells from blood buffy coats. This chain connects TRBV28 to TRBJ2-7; TRBD1 aligns across 9 bases. CDR3 residues: CASSSGQGYEQYV. CDR3 in DNA: TGTGCCAGCAGTTCGGGACAGGGATACGAGCAGTACGTC.